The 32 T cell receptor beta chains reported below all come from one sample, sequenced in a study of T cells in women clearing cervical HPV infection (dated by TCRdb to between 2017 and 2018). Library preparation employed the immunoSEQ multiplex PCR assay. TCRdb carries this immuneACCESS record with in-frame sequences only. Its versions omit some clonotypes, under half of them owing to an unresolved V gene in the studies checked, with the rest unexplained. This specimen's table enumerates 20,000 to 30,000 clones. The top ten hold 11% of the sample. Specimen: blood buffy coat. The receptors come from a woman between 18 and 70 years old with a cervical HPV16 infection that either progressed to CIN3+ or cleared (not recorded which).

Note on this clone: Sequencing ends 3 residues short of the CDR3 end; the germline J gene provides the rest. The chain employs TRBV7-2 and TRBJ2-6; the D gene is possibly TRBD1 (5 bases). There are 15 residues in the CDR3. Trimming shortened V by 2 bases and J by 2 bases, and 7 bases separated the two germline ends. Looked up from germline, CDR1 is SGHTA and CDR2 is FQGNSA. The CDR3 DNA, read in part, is TGTGCCAGCAGCTTAAGGGGAACTGGGGCCAACGTC. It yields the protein CASSLRGTGANV. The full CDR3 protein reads CASSLRGTGANVLTF.

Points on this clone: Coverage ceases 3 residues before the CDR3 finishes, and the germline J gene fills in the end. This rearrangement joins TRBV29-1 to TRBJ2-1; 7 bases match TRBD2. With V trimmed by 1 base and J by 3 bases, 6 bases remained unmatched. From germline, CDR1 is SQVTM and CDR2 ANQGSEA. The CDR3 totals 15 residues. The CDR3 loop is CSVEAAGSHYNEQFF. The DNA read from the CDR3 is TGCAGCGTTGAAGCAGCGGGATCCCACTACAATGAG.

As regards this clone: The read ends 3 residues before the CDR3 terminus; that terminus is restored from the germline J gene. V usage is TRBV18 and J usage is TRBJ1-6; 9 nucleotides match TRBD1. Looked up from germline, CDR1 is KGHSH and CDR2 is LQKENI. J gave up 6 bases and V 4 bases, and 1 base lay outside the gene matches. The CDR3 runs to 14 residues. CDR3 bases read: TGTGCCAGCTCACGGGACAGGGTTAATTCACCC. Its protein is CASSRDRVNSP. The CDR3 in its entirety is CASSRDRVNSPLHF.

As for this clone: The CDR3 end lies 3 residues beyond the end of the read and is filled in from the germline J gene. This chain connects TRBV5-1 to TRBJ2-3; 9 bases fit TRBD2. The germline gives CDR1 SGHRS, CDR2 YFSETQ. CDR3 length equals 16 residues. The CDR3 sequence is CASSPEKLAGLETQYF. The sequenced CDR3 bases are TGCGCCAGCAGCCCGGAAAAACTAGCGGGTTTAGAGACG.

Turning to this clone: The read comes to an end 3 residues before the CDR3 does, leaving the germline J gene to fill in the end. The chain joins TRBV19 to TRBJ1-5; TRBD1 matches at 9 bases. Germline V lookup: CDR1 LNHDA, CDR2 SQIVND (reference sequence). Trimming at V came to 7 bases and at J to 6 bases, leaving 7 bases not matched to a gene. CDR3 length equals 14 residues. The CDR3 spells CASNRDRGGQPQHF. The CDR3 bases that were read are TGTGCCAGTAACCGAGACAGGGGGGGTCAGCCC.

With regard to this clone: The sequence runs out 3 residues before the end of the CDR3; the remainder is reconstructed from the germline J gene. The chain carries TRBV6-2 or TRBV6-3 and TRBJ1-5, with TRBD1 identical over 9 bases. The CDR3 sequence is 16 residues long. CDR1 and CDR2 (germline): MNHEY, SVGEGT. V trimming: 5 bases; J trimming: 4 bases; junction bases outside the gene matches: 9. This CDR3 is CASSTTGQGWNQPQHF. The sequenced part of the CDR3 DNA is TGTGCCAGCAGTACCACGGGACAGGGCTGGAATCAGCCC.

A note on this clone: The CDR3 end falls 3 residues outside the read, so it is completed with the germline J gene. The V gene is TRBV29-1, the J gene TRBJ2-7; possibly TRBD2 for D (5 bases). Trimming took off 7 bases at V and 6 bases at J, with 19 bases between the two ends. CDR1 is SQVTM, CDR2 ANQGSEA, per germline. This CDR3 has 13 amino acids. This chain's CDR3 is CSGGQTETGEQYF. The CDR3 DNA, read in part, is TGCAGCGGCGGGCAAACCGAGACCGGCGAG.

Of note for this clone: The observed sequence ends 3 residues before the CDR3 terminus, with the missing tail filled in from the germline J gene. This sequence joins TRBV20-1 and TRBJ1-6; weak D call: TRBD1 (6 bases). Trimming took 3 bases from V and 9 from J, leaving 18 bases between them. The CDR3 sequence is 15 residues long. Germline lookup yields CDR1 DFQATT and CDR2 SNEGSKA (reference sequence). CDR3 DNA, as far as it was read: TGCAGTGCTAGGTGGGGCCCAGGGGCCACTTCACCC. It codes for CSARWGPGATSP. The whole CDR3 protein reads CSARWGPGATSPLHF.

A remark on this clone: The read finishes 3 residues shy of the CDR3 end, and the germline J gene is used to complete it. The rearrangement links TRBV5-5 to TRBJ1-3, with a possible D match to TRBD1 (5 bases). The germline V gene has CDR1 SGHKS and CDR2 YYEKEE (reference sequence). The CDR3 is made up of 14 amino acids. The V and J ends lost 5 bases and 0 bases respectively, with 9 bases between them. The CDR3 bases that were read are TGTGCCAGCAGAGGGGCGAGCTCTGGAAACACC. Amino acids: CASRGASSGNT. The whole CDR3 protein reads CASRGASSGNTIYF.

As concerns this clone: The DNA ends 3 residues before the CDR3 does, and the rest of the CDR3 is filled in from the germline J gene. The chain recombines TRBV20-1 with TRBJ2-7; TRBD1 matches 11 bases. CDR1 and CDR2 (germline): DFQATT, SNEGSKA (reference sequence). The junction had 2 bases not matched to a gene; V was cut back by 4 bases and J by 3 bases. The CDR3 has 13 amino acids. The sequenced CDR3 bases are TGCAGTGCTACCGGGACAGGGGGCTACGAG. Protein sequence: CSATGTGGYE. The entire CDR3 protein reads CSATGTGGYEQYF.

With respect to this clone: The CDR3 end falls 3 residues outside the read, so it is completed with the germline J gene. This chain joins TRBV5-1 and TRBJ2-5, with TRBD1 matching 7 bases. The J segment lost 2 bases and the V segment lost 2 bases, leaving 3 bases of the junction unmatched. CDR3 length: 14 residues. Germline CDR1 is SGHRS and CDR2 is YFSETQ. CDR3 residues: CASSFSRGQETQYF. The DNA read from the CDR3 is TGCGCCAGCAGCTTTTCCAGGGGGCAAGAGACC.

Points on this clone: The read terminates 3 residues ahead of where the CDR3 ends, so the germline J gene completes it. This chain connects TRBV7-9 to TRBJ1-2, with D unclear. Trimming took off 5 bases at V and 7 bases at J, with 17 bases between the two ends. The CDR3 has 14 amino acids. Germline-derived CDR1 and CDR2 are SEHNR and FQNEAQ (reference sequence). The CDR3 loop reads CASSPRFPASGYTF. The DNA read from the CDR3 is TGTGCCAGCAGCCCCAGGTTCCCGGCGAGTGGC.

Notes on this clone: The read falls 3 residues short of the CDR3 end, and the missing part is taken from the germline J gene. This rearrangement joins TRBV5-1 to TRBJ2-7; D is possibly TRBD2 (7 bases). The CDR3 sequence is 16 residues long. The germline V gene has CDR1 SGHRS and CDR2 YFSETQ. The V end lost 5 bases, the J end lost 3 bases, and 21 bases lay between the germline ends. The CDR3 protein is CASRKGLEGGLYEQYF. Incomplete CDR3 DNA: TGCGCCAGCAGGAAAGGACTAGAAGGGGGACTCTACGAG.

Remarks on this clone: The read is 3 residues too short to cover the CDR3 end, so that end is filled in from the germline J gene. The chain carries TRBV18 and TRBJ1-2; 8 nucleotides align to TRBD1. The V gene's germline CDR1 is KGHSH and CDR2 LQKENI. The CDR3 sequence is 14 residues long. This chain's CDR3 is CASSLDQGQEDYTF. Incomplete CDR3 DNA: TGTGCCAGCTCTCTTGACCAGGGACAGGAGGAC.

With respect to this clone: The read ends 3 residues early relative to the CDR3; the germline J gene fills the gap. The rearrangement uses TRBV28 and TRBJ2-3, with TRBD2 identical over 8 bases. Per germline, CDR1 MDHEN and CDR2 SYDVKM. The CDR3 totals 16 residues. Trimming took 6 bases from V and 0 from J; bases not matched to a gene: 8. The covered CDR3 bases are TGTGCCAGCAGGACCAGCGGGAGTTATAGCACAGATACG. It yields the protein CASRTSGSYSTDT. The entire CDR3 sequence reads CASRTSGSYSTDTQYF.

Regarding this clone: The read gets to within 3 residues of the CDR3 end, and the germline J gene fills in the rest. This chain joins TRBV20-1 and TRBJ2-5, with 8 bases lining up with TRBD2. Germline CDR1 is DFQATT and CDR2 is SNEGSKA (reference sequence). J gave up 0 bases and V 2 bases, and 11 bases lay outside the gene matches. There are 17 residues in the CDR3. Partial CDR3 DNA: TGCAGTGCTAGACCCCCGCCGGAGCGGGGGTACCAAGAGACC. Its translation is CSARPPPERGYQET. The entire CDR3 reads CSARPPPERGYQETQYF.

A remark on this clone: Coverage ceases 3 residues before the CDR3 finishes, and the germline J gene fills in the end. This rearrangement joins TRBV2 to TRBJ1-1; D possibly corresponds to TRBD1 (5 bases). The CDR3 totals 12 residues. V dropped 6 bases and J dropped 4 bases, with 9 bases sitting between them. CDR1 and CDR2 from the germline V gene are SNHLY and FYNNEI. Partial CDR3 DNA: TGTGCCAGCAGGTTAGGGGCCACTGAA. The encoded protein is CASRLGATE. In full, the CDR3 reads CASRLGATEAFF. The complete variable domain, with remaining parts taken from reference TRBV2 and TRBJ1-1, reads EPEVTQTPSHQVTQMGQEVILRCVPISNHLYFYWYRQILGQKVEFLVSFYNNEISEKSEIFDDQFSVERPDGSNFTLKIRSTKLEDSAMYFCASRLGATEAFFGQGTRLTVV.

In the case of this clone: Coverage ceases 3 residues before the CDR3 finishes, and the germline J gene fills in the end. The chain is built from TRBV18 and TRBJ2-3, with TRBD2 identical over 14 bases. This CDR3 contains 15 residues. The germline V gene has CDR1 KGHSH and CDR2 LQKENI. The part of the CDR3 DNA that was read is TGTGCCAGCTCACCCGGGACTAGCGGGAGCTGGTCG. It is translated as CASSPGTSGSWS. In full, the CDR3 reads CASSPGTSGSWSQYF.

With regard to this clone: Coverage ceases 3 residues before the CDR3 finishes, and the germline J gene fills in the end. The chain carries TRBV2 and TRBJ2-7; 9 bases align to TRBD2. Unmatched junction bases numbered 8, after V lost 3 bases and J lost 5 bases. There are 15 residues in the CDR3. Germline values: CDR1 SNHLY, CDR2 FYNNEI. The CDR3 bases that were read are TGTGCCAGCAGTGATGAAGGGACTAGCTACAACGAG. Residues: CASSDEGTSYNE. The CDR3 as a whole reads CASSDEGTSYNEQYF.

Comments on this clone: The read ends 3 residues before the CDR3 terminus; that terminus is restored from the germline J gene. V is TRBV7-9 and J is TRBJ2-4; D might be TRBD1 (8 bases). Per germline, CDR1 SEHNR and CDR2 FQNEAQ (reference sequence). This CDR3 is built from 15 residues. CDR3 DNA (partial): TGTGCCAGCAGCTTAGTTGGACAGGGAGGGTATGGT. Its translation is CASSLVGQGGYG. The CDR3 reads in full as CASSLVGQGGYGQYF.

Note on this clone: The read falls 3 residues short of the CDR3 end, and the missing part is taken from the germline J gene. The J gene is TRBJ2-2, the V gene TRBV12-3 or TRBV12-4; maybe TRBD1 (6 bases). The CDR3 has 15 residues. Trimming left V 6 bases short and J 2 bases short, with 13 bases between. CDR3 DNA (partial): TGTGCCAGCAGCCCCGGGACATCCAACACCGGGGAG. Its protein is CASSPGTSNTGE. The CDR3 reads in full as CASSPGTSNTGELFF.

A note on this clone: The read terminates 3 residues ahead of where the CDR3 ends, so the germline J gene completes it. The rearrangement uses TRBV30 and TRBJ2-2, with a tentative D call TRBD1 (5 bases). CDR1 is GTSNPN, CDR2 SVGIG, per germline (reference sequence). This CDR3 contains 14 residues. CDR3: CAWSVQAAGSPLFF. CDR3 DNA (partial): TGTGCCTGGAGTGTACAGGCGGCCGGCTCACCG.

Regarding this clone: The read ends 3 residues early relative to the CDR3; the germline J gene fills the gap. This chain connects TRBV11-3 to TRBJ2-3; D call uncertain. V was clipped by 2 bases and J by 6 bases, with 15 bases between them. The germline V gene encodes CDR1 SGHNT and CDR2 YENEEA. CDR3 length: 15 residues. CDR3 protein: CASSLKDTRFDTQYF. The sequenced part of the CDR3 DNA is TGTGCCAGCAGCTTAAAAGATACTCGGTTTGATACG.

CDR3: CSVELAARLSNQPQYF. The DNA read from the CDR3 is TGCAGCGTTGAGCTGGCAGCGCGACTCAGCAATCAGCCG. This rearrangement joins TRBV29-1 to TRBJ2-3; D gene uncertain. Read sequence stops 3 residues before the CDR3 end, and the germline J gene provides the missing end. The CDR3 has 16 amino acids. Per the germline V gene, CDR1 is SQVTM and CDR2 is ANQGSEA.

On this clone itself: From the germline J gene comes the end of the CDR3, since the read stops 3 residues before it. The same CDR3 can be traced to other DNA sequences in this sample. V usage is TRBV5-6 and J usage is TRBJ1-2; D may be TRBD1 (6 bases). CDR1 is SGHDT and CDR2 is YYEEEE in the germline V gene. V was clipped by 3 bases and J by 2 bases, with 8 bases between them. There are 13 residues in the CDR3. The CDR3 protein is CASSSTGNYGYTF. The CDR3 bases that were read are TGTGCCAGCAGCTCAACAGGGAACTATGGC.

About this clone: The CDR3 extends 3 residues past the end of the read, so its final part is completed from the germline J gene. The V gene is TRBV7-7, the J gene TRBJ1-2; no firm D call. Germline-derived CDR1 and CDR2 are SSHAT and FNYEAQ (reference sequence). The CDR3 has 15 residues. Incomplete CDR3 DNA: TGTGCCAGCAGCTTAACGCCGGTATCCACAGATACC. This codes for CASSLTPVSTDT. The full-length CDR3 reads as CASSLTPVSTDTYTF.

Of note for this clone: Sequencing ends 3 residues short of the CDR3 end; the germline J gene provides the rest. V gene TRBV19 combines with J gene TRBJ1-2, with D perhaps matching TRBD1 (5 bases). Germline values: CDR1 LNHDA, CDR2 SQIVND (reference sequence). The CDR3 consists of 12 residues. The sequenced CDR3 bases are TGTGCCAGTAGAGAACTTTTGGGGGGA. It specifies CASRELLGG. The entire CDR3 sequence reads CASRELLGGYTF.

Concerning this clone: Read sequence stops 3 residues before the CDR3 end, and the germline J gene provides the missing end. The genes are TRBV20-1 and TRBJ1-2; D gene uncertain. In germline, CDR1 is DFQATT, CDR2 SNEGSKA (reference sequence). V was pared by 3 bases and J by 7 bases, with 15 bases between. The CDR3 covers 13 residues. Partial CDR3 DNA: TGCAGTGCTAGTCAGAGGGTTCTGGGTGGC. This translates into CSASQRVLGG. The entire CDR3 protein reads CSASQRVLGGYTF.

CDR3: CASSRGTGDSNQPQYF. The covered CDR3 bases are TGTGCCAGTAGTCGGGGGACAGGGGATAGCAATCAGCCG. This chain joins TRBV19 and TRBJ2-3, with TRBD1 identical over 10 bases. The read ends 3 residues before the CDR3 terminus; that terminus is restored from the germline J gene. The CDR3 totals 16 residues. Germline V gene sequence: CDR1 LNHDA, CDR2 SQIVND (reference sequence).

The CDR3 sequence is CASSPPGLEINEQFF. The sequenced CDR3 bases are TGTGCCAGCAGCCCACCGGGACTAGAAATCAATGAG. The chain uses TRBV7-9 and TRBJ2-1; 8 nucleotides match TRBD2. The read gets to within 3 residues of the CDR3 end, and the germline J gene fills in the rest. The CDR3 has 15 residues. CDR1 is SEHNR and CDR2 is FQNEAQ in the germline V gene (reference sequence). V shed 5 bases, J shed 6 bases, and the junction held 9 bases outside the gene matches.

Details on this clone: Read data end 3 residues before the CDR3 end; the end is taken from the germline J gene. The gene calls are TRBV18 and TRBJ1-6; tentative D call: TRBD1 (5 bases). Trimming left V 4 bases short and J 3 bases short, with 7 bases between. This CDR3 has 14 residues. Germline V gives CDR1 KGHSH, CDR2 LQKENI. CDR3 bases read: TGTGCCAGCTCACAGGACAACTATAATTCACCC. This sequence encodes CASSQDNYNSP. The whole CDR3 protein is CASSQDNYNSPLHF.

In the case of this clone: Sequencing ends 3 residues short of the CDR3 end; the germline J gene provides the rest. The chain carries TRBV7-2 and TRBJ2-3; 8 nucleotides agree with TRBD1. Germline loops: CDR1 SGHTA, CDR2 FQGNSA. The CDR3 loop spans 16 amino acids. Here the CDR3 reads CASSLASSRGLETQYF. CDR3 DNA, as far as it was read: TGTGCCAGCAGCTTAGCCTCAAGCAGGGGGCTTGAGACG.